Listed here are 14 T cell receptor beta chains from one sample, sequenced in a study of a mutant IDH1 vaccine in newly diagnosed glioma. Antigens for these TCRs are unknown. Here immunoSEQ multiplex PCR was the method, and the copy in TCRdb shows in-frame clones only, minus some. In the table there are tens of thousands of clones, about four fifths of which are singletons. The time point denotes: week 11, during vaccination. Doses comprised 300 ug of mutant IDH1 20-mer peptide each, plus topical imiquimod. Sequencing used PBMCs, obtained from a glioma patient whose treatment included an IDH1 peptide vaccine. The receptors were gathered from a man in his fifties with glioma.

J is TRBJ2-1 and V is TRBV6-1; D uncertain. The CDR3 is 11 amino acids. Germline CDR1 is MNHNS and CDR2 is SASEGT. Deletions cut 6 bases from V and 4 bases from J, with 4 bases between. CDR3 in amino acids: CASRSYNEQFF. CDR3 nucleotides: TGTGCCAGCAGAAGTTACAATGAGCAGTTCTTC.

The CDR3 sequence: CASSLAGGTGELFF. CDR3 DNA: TGTGCCAGCAGCTTGGCCGGTGGTACCGGGGAGCTGTTTTTT. The rearrangement links TRBV5-4 to TRBJ2-2; D unclear. CDR3 size: 14 residues. V gave up 0 bases and J gave up 5 bases, with 8 bases separating them. Germline assignment: CDR1 SGHNT and CDR2 YYREEE (reference sequence).

The chain joins TRBV7-2 to TRBJ2-4; 8 bases agree with TRBD1. Unmatched junction bases numbered 10, after V lost 5 bases and J lost 16 bases. CDR1 is SGHTA, CDR2 FQGNSA, per germline. This CDR3 contains 12 residues. CDR3 in amino acids: CASSSFQGAPYF. Written as DNA, the CDR3 is TGTGCCAGCAGCAGCTTTCAGGGGGCCCCCTACTTC.

V is TRBV4-3 and J is TRBJ1-5; D ambiguous. Germline-derived CDR1 and CDR2 are LGHNA and YSLEER. This CDR3 is built from 15 residues. Trimming took 0 bases from V and 2 from J, leaving 8 bases between them. In DNA, the CDR3 is TGCGCCAGCAGCCAAGACGGTATAGGCAATCAGCCCCAGCATTTT. It is translated as CASSQDGIGNQPQHF.

This chain connects TRBV6-6 to TRBJ1-1, with a weak D call TRBD1 (5 bases). Germline lookup yields CDR1 MNHNY and CDR2 SVGAGI (reference sequence). V was pared by 2 bases and J by 3 bases, with 10 bases between. This CDR3 region has 14 residues. The CDR3, as DNA: TGTGCCAGCAGTTACAGGGGAGGGGACACTGAAGCTTTCTTT. This translates into CASSYRGGDTEAFF.

J is TRBJ2-2 and V is TRBV5-5, with 7 bases lining up with TRBD1. The CDR3 has 15 residues. V trimming: 4 bases; J trimming: 3 bases; junction bases outside the gene matches: 6. Germline V gene lookup returns CDR1 SGHKS and CDR2 YYEKEE (reference sequence). CDR3 residues: CASSPGQAYTGELFF. CDR3 sequence (DNA): TGTGCCAGCAGCCCAGGACAGGCGTACACCGGGGAGCTGTTTTTT.

The rearrangement links TRBV9 to TRBJ2-1; 12 bases map to TRBD2. This CDR3 has 14 residues. The germline V gene has CDR1 SGDLS and CDR2 YYNGEE. V dropped 4 bases and J dropped 7; count of bases not matched to a gene: 3. The CDR3 is CASSFGLAGNEQFF. CDR3 DNA sequence: TGTGCCAGCAGCTTTGGACTAGCGGGAAATGAGCAGTTCTTC.

V gene TRBV5-6 combines with J gene TRBJ2-1; 10 bases align to TRBD1. The germline V gene encodes CDR1 SGHDT and CDR2 YYEEEE. V was pared by 0 bases and J by 10 bases, with 16 bases of the junction left unmatched. The CDR3 totals 18 residues. CDR3 DNA sequence: TGTGCCAGCAGCTTGGTTGACAGGGGGCCTATCAATTCTGGGGAGCAGTTCTTC. It is translated as CASSLVDRGPINSGEQFF.

This CDR3 reads CSAGETQYF. The CDR3 DNA is TGCAGCGCGGGGGAGACCCAGTACTTC. The gene calls are TRBV29-1 and TRBJ2-5; possible D gene TRBD2, 5 bases. This CDR3 contains 9 residues. The germline CDR1 and CDR2 sequences are SQVTM and ANQGSEA. Between the trimmed V and J ends, which lost 7 bases and 5 bases, there was a span of 5 bases.

This chain joins TRBV21-1 and TRBJ1-5. TRBV21-1 is a pseudogene locus. The CDR3 spans 16 residues. The CDR3 DNA follows: TGTGCCAGCAGCAGGGGGAGGGAGAATAGCAATCAGCCCCAGCATTTT. Protein product: CASSRGRENSNQPQHF.

The rearrangement links TRBV7-8 to TRBJ2-3; 8 bases agree with TRBD2. This CDR3 contains 14 residues. Germline CDR1 and CDR2: SGHVS and FQNEAQ. Losses at the gene ends were 5 bases for V and 1 base for J; bases not matched to a gene: 2. CDR3 region: CASSKRGRTDTQYF. CDR3 bases: TGTGCCAGCAGCAAGCGGGGGCGCACAGATACGCAGTATTTT.

V is TRBV6-1 and J is TRBJ2-1, with 8 bases identical to TRBD2. The J segment lost 10 bases and the V segment lost 0 bases, leaving 8 bases of the junction unmatched. This CDR3 has 15 amino acids. Germline CDR1 MNHNS, CDR2 SASEGT. The CDR3 region has the DNA TGTGCCAGCAGTGAAGCTTTAGCGGGGCACCACGAGCAGTTCTTC. As protein: CASSEALAGHHEQFF.

This chain connects TRBV15 to TRBJ2-2; D unclear. CDR1 is LNHNV, CDR2 YYDKDF, per germline (reference sequence). This CDR3 is 14 amino acids long. The V end lost 6 bases, the J end lost 2 bases, and 10 bases lay between the germline ends. The CDR3, as DNA: TGTGCCACCAGTATAACAGCCAACACCGGGGAGCTGTTTTTT. Encoded protein: CATSITANTGELFF.

The chain couples TRBV7-2 to TRBJ1-5; no reliable D call. CDR3 length: 15 residues. Germline V gene data show CDR1 as SGHTA and CDR2 as FQGNSA. The ends were cut back, 1 base at V and 5 bases at J, with 12 bases in the middle. The CDR3 DNA reads as TGTGCCAGCAGCTTAGTCAACGGAAACGATCAGCCCCAGCATTTT. This translates into CASSLVNGNDQPQHF.